A selection of T cell receptor beta chains follows, all from one sample in a study of response to subunit inactivated influenza vaccine. TCRdb reprocessed the RT-PCR reads with MiXCR, giving one entry per CDR3 protein. This sample carries 650,000 to 850,000 distinct CDR3 sequences, approximately 14% of them seen once, and the ten largest clones take around 7.3%. The sample here was PBMCs from blood, taken about 14 days before vaccination. Receptor source: a man aged 45-65 years who received an inactivated influenza vaccine. Each CDR3 is given with its conserved first and last residue. D genes are given only for firm matches. Clone sizes are given selectively: once, few, many, or a class where the clone is expanded.

j_call clone_size d_call v_call cdr3_aa cdr3_nt
TRBJ2-7 few TRBD2 TRBV10-3 CAIRTSGRANEQYF TGTGCCATCAGGACAAGCGGGAGGGCCAACGAGCAGTACTTC
TRBJ1-1 NA TRBD1 TRBV5-1 CASSSDGQGNTEAFF TGCGCCAGCAGCTCCGACGGACAGGGGAACACTGAAGCTTTCTTT
TRBJ2-7 many TRBD1 TRBV4-2 CASSQQTGTGKYEQYF TGTGCCAGCAGCCAACAAACCGGGACAGGCAAGTACGAGCAGTACTTC
TRBJ1-1 few NA TRBV7-2 CASSLVPGMNTEAFF TGTGCCAGCAGCTTAGTTCCAGGGATGAACACTGAAGCTTTCTTT
TRBJ2-2 NA NA TRBV5-1 CASSFDPIQGSNTGELFF TGCGCCAGCAGCTTCGATCCAATACAGGGTTCAAACACCGGGGAGCTGTTTTTT
TRBJ2-2 few TRBD1 TRBV27 CASSPWDSANTGELFF TGTGCCAGCAGTCCCTGGGACAGCGCGAACACCGGGGAGCTGTTTTTT
TRBJ2-7 NA NA TRBV5-1 CTSSSGGLSYEQYF TGCACCAGCAGCTCCGGGGGACTCTCCTACGAGCAGTACTTC
TRBJ2-7 many NA TRBV20-1 CSARPAGYEQYF TGCAGTGCTCGTCCCGCCGGATACGAGCAGTACTTC
TRBJ2-1 NA TRBD2 TRBV6-2/TRBV6-3 CGSSLGLAGPFF TGTGGCAGCAGTCTAGGACTAGCGGGTCCGTTCTTC
TRBJ1-4 many TRBD1 TRBV7-8 CASSLEPPTGNEKLFF TGTGCCAGCAGCTTAGAGCCCCCGACAGGGAATGAAAAACTGTTTTTT
TRBJ2-3 few TRBD2 TRBV9 CASSVGAGVTDTQYF TGTGCCAGCAGCGTAGGAGCGGGAGTCACAGATACGCAGTATTTT
TRBJ2-2 few NA TRBV9 CASSVGWENTGELFF TGTGCCAGCAGCGTAGGTTGGGAGAACACCGGGGAGCTGTTTTTT
TRBJ1-5 many TRBD1 TRBV20-1 CSAKTGGAIGQPQHF TGCAGTGCCAAAACAGGGGGCGCAATTGGTCAGCCCCAGCATTTT
TRBJ2-3 few TRBD2 TRBV24-1 CATSAVTSGAYTDTQYF TGTGCCACCAGTGCCGTGACTAGCGGAGCCTACACAGATACGCAGTATTTT
TRBJ2-3 few NA TRBV10-3 CAISLRQPATDTQYF TGTGCCATCAGCCTTCGACAGCCAGCCACAGATACGCAGTATTTT
TRBJ2-1 NA TRBD2 TRBV4-3 CASSHGLADNNEQFF TGCGCCAGCAGCCACGGACTAGCGGACAACAATGAGCAGTTCTTC
TRBJ2-7 NA NA TRBV2 CASSERAPLYEQYF TGTGCCAGCAGTGAAAGAGCGCCGCTCTACGAGCAGTACTTC
TRBJ2-1 NA NA TRBV3-1 CASSQDDWRPPSNEQFF TGTGCCAGCAGCCAAGATGATTGGCGACCCCCCTCCAATGAGCAGTTCTTC
TRBJ2-5 NA NA TRBV6-1 CASSEAALTQTQYF TGTGCCAGCAGTGAAGCGGCGCTGACCCAGACCCAGTACTTC
TRBJ2-1 many NA TRBV5-1 CASSFAQYNEQFF TGCGCCAGCAGTTTCGCCCAATACAATGAGCAGTTCTTC
TRBJ2-1 NA TRBD2 TRBV3-1 CASSQTPGGGNEQFF TGTGCCAGCAGCCAAACGCCGGGAGGAGGGAATGAGCAGTTCTTC
TRBJ1-1 few NA TRBV29-1 CSIAGDTEAFF TGCAGCATCGCGGGGGACACTGAAGCTTTCTTT
TRBJ2-7 NA TRBD2 TRBV20-1 CSAFGLAGGSYEQYF TGCAGTGCATTCGGACTAGCGGGTGGCTCCTACGAGCAGTACTTC
TRBJ1-6 many NA TRBV12-3/TRBV12-4 CASSLGTGISPLHF TGTGCCAGCAGTTTAGGTACGGGAATTTCACCCCTCCACTTT
TRBJ1-1 many NA TRBV14 CASSQGRKTEAFF TGTGCCAGCAGCCAGGGCCGAAAGACTGAAGCTTTCTTT
TRBJ1-1 NA NA TRBV19 CASSRTVLNTEAFF TGTGCCAGTAGCCGGACAGTCCTGAACACTGAAGCTTTCTTT
TRBJ2-1 NA NA TRBV25-1 CASSDRRDEQFF TGTGCCAGCAGTGATCGTCGGGATGAGCAGTTCTTC
TRBJ2-3 few TRBD1 TRBV18 CASSPPNFQGAKDTQYF TGTGCCAGCTCACCACCGAATTTCCAGGGGGCCAAAGATACGCAGTATTTT
TRBJ1-1 few NA TRBV10-2 CASSSPKIGHYEAFF TGCGCCAGCAGCTCGCCGAAAATCGGACACTATGAAGCTTTCTTT
TRBJ2-7 NA TRBD2 TRBV7-6 CASSLGGLGNLNEQYF TGTGCCAGCAGCTTGGGGGGGTTGGGGAATCTGAACGAGCAGTACTTC
TRBJ1-1 NA NA TRBV12-3/TRBV12-4 CASSFGETMNTEAFF TGTGCCAGCTCATTTGGGGAGACCATGAACACTGAAGCTTTCTTT
TRBJ2-7 many NA TRBV10-3 CAISRTSSSYEQYF TGTGCCATCAGCCGGACCTCTAGCTCCTACGAGCAGTACTTC
TRBJ1-4 few NA TRBV27 CASRIRATNEKLFF TGTGCCAGCAGGATCCGTGCAACTAATGAAAAACTGTTTTTT
TRBJ2-3 few TRBD1 TRBV20-1 CSGPGQTSTDTQYF TGCAGTGGCCCGGGACAGACTAGCACAGATACGCAGTATTTT
TRBJ2-5 few NA TRBV18 CASSPPGGTLRETQYF TGTGCCAGCTCACCACCTGGTGGAACCCTCAGGGAGACCCAGTACTTC
TRBJ2-7 NA NA TRBV6-5 CASSYSYTGRNEQYF TGTGCCAGCAGTTACTCATACACGGGGCGGAACGAGCAGTACTTC
TRBJ2-3 NA NA TRBV10-3 CAIRPGGTDTQYF TGTGCCATCAGGCCAGGAGGGACAGATACGCAGTATTTT
TRBJ1-3 NA NA TRBV7-6 CASSLEVPGTPSGNTIYF TGTGCCAGCAGCTTAGAGGTTCCCGGGACCCCCTCTGGAAACACCATATATTTT
TRBJ2-3 NA NA TRBV5-6 CASSLTAGLRTDTQYF TGTGCCAGCAGCTTAACGGCGGGGCTCCGCACAGATACGCAGTATTTT
TRBJ2-3 NA TRBD1 TRBV18 CASSGQGGADTQYF TGTGCCAGCTCAGGACAGGGGGGCGCAGATACGCAGTATTTT
TRBJ2-5 NA TRBD2 TRBV9 CASSVSSGAQETQYF TGTGCCAGCAGCGTTTCTAGCGGAGCACAAGAGACCCAGTACTTC
TRBJ2-2 NA NA TRBV20-1 CSALGGDTGELFF TGCAGTGCCCTTGGGGGAGACACCGGGGAGCTGTTTTTT
TRBJ2-7 few NA TRBV12-3/TRBV12-4 CASSFRAAEQYF TGTGCCAGCAGTTTTCGGGCAGCCGAGCAGTACTTC
TRBJ2-3 few NA TRBV12-3/TRBV12-4 CASSLWSTTDTQYF TGTGCCAGCAGTTTGTGGTCAACCACAGATACGCAGTATTTT